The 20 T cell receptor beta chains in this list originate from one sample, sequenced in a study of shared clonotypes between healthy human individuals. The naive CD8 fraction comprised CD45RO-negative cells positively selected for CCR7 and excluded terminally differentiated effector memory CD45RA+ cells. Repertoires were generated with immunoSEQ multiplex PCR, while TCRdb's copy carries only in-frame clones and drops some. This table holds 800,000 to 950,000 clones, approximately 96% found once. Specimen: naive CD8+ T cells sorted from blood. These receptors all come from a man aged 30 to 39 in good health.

CDR3 sequence reads: CASRAGTGGMETQYF. For the CDR3, the DNA is TGTGCCAGCAGGGCCGGGACAGGGGGCATGGAGACCCAGTACTTC. The V and J genes are TRBV11-2 and TRBJ2-5, with 12 bases lining up with TRBD1. There are 15 residues in the CDR3. The germline V gene encodes CDR1 SGHAT and CDR2 FQNNGV. V lost 6 bases to trimming and J lost 5 bases; unmatched junction nucleotides: 7.

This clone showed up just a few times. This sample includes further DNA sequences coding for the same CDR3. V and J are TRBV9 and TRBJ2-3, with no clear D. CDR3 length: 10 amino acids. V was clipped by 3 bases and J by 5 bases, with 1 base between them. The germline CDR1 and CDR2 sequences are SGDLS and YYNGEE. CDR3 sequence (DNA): TGTGCCAGCAGCGGAGATACGCAGTATTTT. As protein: CASSGDTQYF. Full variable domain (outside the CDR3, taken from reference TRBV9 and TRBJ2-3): DSGVTQTPKHLITATGQRVTLRCSPRSGDLSVYWYQQSLDQGLQFLIQYYNGEERAKGNILERFSAQQFPDLHSELNLSSLELGDSALYFCASSGDTQYFGPGTRLTVL.

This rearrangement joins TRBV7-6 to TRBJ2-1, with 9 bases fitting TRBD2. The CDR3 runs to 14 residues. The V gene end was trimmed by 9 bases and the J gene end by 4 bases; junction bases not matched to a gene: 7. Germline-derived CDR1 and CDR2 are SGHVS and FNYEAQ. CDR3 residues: CASMPSGIYNEQFF. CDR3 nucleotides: TGTGCCAGTATGCCTAGCGGGATATACAATGAGCAGTTCTTC. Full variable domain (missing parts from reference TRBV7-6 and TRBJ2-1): GAGVSQSPRYKVTKRGQDVALRCDPISGHVSLYWYRQALGQGPEFLTYFNYEAQQDKSGLPNDRFSAERPEGSISTLTIQRTEQRDSAMYRCASMPSGIYNEQFFGPGTRLTVL.

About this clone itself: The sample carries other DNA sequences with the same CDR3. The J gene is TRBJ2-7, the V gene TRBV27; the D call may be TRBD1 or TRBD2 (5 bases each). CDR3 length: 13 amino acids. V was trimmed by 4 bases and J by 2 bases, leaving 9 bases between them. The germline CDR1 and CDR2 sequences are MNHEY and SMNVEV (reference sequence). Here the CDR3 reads CASSWGRTYEQYF. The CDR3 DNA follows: TGTGCCAGCAGTTGGGGACGGACCTACGAGCAGTACTTC.

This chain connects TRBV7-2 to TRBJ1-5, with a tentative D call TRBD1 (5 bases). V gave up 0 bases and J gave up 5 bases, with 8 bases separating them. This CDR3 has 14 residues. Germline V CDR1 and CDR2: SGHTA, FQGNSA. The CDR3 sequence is CASSLALTDQPQHF. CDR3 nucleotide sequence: TGTGCCAGCAGCTTAGCGCTGACAGATCAGCCCCAGCATTTT.

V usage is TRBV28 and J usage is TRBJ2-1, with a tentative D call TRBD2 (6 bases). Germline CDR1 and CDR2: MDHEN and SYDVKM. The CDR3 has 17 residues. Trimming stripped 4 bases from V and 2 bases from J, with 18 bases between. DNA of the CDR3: TGTGCCAGCAGTTCTCCATTAGCGGTCGTGACCTACAATGAGCAGTTCTTC. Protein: CASSSPLAVVTYNEQFF.

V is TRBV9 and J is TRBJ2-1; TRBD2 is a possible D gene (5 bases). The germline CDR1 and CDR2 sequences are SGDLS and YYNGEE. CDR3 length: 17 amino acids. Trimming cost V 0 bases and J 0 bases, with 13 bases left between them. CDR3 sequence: CASSVGRAESSYNEQFF. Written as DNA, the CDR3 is TGTGCCAGCAGCGTAGGGCGGGCAGAAAGCTCCTACAATGAGCAGTTCTTC. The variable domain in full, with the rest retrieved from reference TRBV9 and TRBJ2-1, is DSGVTQTPKHLITATGQRVTLRCSPRSGDLSVYWYQQSLDQGLQFLIQYYNGEERAKGNILERFSAQQFPDLHSELNLSSLELGDSALYFCASSVGRAESSYNEQFFGPGTRLTVL.

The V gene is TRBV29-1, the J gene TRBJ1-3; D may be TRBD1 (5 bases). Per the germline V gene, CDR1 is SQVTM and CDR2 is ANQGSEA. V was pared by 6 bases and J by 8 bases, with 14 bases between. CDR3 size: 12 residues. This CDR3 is CSVLRGTHTIYF. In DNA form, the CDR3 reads TGCAGCGTCCTCCGGGGGACGCACACCATATATTTT.

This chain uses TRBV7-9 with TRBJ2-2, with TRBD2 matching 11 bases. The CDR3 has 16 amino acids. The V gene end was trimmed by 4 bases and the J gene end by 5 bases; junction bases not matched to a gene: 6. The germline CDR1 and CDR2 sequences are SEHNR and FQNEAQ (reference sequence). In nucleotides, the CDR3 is TGTGCCAGCAGCTCCCGGACTAGCGGGTTAACCGGGGAGCTGTTTTTT. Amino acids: CASSSRTSGLTGELFF.

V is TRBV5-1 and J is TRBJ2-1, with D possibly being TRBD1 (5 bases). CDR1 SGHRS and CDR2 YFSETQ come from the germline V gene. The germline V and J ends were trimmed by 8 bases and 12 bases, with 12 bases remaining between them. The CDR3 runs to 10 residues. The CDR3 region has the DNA TGCGCCAGGGCTCGACAGCCGCAGTTCTTC. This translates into CARARQPQFF.

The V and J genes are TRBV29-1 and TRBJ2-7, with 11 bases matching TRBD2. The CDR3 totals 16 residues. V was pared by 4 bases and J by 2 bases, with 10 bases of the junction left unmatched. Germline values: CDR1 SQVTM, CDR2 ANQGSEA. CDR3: CSVGARGTSGTYEQYF. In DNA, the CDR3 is TGCAGCGTTGGGGCACGGGGGACTAGCGGTACCTACGAGCAGTACTTC.

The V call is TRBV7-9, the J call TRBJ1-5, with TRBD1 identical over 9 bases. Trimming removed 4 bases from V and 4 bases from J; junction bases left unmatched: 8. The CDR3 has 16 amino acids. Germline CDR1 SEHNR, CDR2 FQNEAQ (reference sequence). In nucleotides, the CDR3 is TGTGCCAGCAGCTCCGTGGACAGGGGTCGTAATCAGCCCCAGCATTTT. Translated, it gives CASSSVDRGRNQPQHF.

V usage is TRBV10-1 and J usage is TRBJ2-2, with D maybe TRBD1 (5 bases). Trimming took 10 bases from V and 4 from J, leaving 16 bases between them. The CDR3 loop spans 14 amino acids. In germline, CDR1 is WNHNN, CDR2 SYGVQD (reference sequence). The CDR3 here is CATLRGAFTGELFF. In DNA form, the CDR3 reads TGCGCCACCTTAAGGGGTGCGTTCACCGGGGAGCTGTTTTTT.

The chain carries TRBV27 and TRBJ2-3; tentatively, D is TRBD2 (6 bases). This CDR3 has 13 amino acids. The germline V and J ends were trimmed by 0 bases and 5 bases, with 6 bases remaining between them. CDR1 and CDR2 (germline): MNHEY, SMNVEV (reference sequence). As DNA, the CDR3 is TGTGCCAGCAGTTTATCGCGGGGAGATACGCAGTATTTT. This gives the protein CASSLSRGDTQYF.

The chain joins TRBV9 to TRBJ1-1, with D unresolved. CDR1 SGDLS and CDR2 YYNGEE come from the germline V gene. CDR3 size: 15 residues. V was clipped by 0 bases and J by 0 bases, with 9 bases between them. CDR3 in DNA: TGTGCCAGCAGCGTAGCGATGTCCATGAACACTGAAGCTTTCTTT. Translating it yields CASSVAMSMNTEAFF.

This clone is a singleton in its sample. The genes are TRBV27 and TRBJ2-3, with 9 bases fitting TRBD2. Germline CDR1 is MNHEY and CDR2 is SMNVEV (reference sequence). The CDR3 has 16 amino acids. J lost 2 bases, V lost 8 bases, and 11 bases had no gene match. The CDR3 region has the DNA TGTGCCAGCCGGCCGTTCGCGGGAGGGCTCACAGATACGCAGTATTTT. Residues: CASRPFAGGLTDTQYF.

The CDR3 sequence is CASSLNVGAERARRFF. DNA of the CDR3: TGTGCCAGCAGCTTAAATGTAGGGGCAGAGAGGGCTCGTAGGTTCTTC. The chain links TRBV7-9 to TRBJ2-1, with D possibly called TRBD1 or TRBD2 (5 bases each). In germline, CDR1 is SEHNR, CDR2 FQNEAQ (reference sequence). The CDR3 covers 16 residues. The V end was cut by 2 bases, the J end by 15 bases, with 26 bases between.

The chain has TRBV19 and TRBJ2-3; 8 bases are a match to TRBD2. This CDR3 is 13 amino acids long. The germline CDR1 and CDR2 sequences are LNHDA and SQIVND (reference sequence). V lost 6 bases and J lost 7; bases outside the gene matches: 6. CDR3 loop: CASSFTSGHTQYF. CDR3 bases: TGTGCCAGTAGCTTTACTAGCGGACATACGCAGTATTTT.

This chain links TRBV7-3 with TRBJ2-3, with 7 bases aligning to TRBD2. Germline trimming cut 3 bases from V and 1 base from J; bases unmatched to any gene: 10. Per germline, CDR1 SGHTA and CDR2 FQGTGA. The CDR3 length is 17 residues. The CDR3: CASSLSRAGEGTDTQYF. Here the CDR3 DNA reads TGTGCCAGCAGCTTGTCCAGGGCGGGAGAGGGCACAGATACGCAGTATTTT.

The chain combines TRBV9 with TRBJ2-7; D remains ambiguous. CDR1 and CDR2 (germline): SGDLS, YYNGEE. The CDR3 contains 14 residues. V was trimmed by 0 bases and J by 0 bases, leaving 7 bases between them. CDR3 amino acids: CASSVDGYSYEQYF. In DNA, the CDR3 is TGTGCCAGCAGCGTAGACGGATACTCCTACGAGCAGTACTTC.